This T cell receptor (beta chain) was obtained from a study of cytomegalovirus exposure and HLA in healthy donors. Regarding the study as a whole: As immune exposure information, only CMV serostatus was available. In vitro, three CMV-associated chains proved specific for CMV antigens.

It was with 60 Vbeta and 13 Jbeta primers that the PCR ran. Using immunoSEQ multiplex PCR, the repertoire was profiled, and TCRdb retains in-frame clones only, with some absent. Of around 160,000 clones in the sample, 75% are singletons; the top ten hold around 8.3%. Despite likely unrecorded immune exposures, the donors were nominally healthy at the time of sampling. Points on this clone: Its matching antigen is unknown.

CDR3 length: 16 residues. The J segment lost 5 bases and the V segment lost 5 bases, leaving 10 bases of the junction unmatched. CDR1 and CDR2 (germline): SGHTA, FQGTGA. The receptor's source is a middle-aged woman in good health and CMV-seropositive. Sequenced sample: PBMCs. The V and J genes are TRBV7-3 and TRBJ2-3, with 10 bases matching TRBD2. The CDR3 DNA follows: TGTGCCAGCAGCCGGACCCTAGCGGGAGAGGTAGATACGCAGTATTTT. Encoded protein: CASSRTLAGEVDTQYF.